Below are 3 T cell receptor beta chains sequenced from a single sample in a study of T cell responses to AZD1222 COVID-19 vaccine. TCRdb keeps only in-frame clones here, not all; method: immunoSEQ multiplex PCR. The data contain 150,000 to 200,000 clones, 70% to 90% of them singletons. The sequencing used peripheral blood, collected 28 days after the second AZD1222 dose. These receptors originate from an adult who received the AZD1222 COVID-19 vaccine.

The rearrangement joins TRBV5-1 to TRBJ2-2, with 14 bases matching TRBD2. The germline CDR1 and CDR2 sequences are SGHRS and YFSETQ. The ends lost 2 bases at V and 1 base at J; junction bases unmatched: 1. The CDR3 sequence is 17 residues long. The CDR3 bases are TGCGCCAGCAGCTTTGGGACTAGCGGGAGGAACACCGGGGAGCTGTTTTTT. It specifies CASSFGTSGRNTGELFF.

The CDR3 DNA reads TGTGCCAGCAGCCACCCCGGGTTGGACACTGAAGCTTTCTTT. Translation: CASSHPGLDTEAFF. V and J are TRBV4-2 and TRBJ1-1; D remains ambiguous. With 3 bases removed from V and 3 bases from J, the gap between germline ends came to 11 bases. The CDR3 loop spans 14 amino acids. The germline gives CDR1 LGHNA, CDR2 YNFKEQ.

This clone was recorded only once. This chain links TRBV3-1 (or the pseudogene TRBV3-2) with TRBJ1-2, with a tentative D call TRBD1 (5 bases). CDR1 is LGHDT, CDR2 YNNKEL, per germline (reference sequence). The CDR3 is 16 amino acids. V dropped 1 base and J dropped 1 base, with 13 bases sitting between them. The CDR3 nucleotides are TGTGCCAGCAGCCAAGTGGGGCCGGGTTATAACTATGGCTACACCTTC. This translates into CASSQVGPGYNYGYTF.